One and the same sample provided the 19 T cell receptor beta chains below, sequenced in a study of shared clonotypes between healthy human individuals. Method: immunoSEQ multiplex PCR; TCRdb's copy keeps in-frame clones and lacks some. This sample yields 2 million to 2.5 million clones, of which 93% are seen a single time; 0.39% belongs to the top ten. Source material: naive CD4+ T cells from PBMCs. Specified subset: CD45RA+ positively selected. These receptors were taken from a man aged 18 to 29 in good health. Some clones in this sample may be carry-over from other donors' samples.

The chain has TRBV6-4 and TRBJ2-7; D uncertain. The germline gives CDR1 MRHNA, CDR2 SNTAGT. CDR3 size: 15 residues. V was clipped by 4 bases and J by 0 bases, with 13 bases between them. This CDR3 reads CASSANTVPSYEQYF. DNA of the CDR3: TGTGCCAGCAGTGCGAATACAGTGCCCTCCTACGAGCAGTACTTC.

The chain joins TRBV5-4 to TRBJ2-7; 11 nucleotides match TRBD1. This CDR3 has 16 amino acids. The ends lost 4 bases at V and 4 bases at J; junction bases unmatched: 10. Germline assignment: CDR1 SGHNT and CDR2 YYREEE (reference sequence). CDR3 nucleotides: TGTGCCAGCAGCCCAGCCCCCGGGACAGGGGGGTACGAGCAGTACTTC. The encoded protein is CASSPAPGTGGYEQYF.

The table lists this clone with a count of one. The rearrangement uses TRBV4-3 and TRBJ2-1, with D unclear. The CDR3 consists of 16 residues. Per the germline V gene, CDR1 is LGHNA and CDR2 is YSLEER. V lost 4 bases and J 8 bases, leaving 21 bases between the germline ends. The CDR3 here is CASSRGLPPLWDEQFF. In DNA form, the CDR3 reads TGCGCCAGCAGCCGGGGTCTGCCCCCTCTGTGGGATGAGCAGTTCTTC.

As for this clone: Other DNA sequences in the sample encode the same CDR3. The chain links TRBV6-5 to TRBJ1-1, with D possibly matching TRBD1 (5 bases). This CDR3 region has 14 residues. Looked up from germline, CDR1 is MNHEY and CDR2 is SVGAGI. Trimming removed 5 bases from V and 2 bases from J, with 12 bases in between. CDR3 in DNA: TGTGCCAGCAGTCTACGCCAGGGCAACACTGAAGCTTTCTTT. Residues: CASSLRQGNTEAFF.

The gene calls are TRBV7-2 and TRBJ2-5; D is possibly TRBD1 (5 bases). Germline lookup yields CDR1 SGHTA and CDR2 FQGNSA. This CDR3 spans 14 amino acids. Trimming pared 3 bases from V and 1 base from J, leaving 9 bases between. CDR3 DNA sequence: TGTGCCAGCAGCTTCCGACAGCTCCAAGAGACCCAGTACTTC. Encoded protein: CASSFRQLQETQYF.

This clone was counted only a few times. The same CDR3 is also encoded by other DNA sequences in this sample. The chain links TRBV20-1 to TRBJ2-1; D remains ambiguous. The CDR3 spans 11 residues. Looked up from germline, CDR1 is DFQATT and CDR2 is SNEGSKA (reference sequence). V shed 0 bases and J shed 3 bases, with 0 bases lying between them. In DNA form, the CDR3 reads TGCAGTGCTAGAGACTACAATGAGCAGTTCTTC. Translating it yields CSARDYNEQFF.

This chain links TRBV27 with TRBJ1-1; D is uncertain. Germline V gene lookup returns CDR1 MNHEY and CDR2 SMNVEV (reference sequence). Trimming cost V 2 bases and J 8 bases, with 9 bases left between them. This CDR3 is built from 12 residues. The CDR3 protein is CASSLRSGEAFF. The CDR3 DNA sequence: TGTGCCAGCAGTTTAAGGTCTGGGGAAGCTTTCTTT.

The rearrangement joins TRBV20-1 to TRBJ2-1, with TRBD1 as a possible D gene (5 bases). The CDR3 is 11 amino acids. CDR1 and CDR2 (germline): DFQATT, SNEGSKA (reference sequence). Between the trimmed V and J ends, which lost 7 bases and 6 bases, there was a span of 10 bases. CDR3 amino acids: CSVPQGNEQFF. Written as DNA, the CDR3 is TGCAGTGTTCCCCAGGGCAATGAGCAGTTCTTC.

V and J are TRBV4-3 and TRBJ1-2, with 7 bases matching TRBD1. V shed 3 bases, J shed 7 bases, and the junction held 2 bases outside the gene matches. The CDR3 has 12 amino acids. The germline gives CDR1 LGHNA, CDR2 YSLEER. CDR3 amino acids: CASSQTGLGYTF. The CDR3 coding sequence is TGCGCCAGCAGCCAGACAGGGCTTGGCTACACCTTC.

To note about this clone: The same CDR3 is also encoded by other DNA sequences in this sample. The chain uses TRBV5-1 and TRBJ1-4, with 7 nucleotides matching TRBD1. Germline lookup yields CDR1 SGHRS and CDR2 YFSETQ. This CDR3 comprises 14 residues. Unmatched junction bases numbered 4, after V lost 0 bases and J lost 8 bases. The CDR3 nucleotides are TGCGCCAGCAGCTTGGGACAGGGCAACGAAAAACTGTTTTTT. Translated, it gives CASSLGQGNEKLFF.

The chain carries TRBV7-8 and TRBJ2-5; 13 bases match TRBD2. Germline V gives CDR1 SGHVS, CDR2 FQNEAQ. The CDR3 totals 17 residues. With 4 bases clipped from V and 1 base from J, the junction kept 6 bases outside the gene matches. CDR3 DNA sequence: TGTGCCAGCAGCTCCCCGGGACTAGCGGGGCCCCAAGAGACCCAGTACTTC. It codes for CASSSPGLAGPQETQYF. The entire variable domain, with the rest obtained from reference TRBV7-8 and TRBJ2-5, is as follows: GAGVSQSPRYKVAKRGQDVALRCDPISGHVSLFWYQQALGQGPEFLTYFQNEAQLDKSGLPSDRFFAERPEGSVSTLKIQRTQQEDSAVYLCASSSPGLAGPQETQYFGPGTRLLVL.

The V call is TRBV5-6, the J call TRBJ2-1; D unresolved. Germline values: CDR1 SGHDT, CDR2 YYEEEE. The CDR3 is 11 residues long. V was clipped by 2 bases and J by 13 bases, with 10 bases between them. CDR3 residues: CASSFGDDQFF. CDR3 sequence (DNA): TGTGCCAGCAGCTTCGGAGACGATCAGTTCTTC.

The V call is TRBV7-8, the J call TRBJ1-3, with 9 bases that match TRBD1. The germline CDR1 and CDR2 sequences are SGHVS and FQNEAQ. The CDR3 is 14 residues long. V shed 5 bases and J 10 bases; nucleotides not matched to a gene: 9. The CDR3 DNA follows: TGTGCCAGCAGCCTGGGACAGGGTGAATTGACCATATATTTT. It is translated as CASSLGQGELTIYF.

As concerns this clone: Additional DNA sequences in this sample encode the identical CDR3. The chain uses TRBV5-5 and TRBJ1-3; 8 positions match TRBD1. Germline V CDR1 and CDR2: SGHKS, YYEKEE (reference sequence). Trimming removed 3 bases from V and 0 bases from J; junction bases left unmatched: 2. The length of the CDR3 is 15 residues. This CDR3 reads CASSSGQGSGNTIYF. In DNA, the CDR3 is TGTGCCAGCAGCTCCGGACAGGGCTCTGGAAACACCATATATTTT.

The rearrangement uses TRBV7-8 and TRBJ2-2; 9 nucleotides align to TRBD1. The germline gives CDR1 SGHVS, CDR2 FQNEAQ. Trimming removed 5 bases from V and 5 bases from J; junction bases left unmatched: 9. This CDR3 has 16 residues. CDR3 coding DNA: TGTGCCAGCAGCCGAACAGGGGGCGCAGGGACCGGGGAGCTGTTTTTT. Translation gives CASSRTGGAGTGELFF.

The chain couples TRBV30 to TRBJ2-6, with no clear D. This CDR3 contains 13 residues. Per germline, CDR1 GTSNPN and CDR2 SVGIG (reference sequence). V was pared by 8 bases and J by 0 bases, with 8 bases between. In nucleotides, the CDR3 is TGTGCCCGCGTAACCTCTGGGGCCAACGTCCTGACTTTC. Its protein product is CARVTSGANVLTF.

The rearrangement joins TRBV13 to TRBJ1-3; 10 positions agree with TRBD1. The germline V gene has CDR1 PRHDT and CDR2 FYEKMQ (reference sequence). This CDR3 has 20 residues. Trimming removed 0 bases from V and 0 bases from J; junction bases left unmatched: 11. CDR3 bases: TGTGCCAGCAGCTTAGGTCTTAGGGGACAGGGGCCTTTCTCTGGAAACACCATATATTTT. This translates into CASSLGLRGQGPFSGNTIYF.

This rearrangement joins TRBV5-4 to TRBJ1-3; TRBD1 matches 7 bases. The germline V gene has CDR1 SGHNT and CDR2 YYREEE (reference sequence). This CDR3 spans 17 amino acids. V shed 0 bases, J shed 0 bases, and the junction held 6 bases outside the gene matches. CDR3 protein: CASSLAGGRTSGNTIYF. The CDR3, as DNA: TGTGCCAGCAGCTTGGCAGGGGGACGGACCTCTGGAAACACCATATATTTT. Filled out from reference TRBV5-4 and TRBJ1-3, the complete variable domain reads ETGVTQSPTHLIKTRGQQVTLRCSSQSGHNTVSWYQQALGQGPQFIFQYYREEENGRGNFPPRFSGLQFPNYSSELNVNALELDDSALYLCASSLAGGRTSGNTIYFGEGSWLTVV.

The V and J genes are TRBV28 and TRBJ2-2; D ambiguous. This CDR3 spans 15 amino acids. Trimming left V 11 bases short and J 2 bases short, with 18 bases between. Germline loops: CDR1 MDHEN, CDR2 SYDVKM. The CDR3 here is CASSSPTRNTGELFF. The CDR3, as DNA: TGTGCCTCGAGTTCCCCCACAAGAAACACCGGGGAGCTGTTTTTT.